What follows describes a single T cell receptor (beta chain). The target of this receptor is not known. Nothing much larger sits one base from this clone, and base qualities are not available. The donors belonged to the validation cohort of roughly 120 subjects, which was separate from the approximately 700-subject first cohort. This sample stems from a study of cytomegalovirus exposure and HLA in healthy donors (dated by TCRdb to about 2017). About the study as a whole: A later analysis indicated that the 130 or so validation repertoires were generated on the platform also employed for the 650 to 850 repertoires of the first cohort. High-throughput TCR immunosequencing, statistical association of individual TCRs with disease status, and machine learning were combined to predict cytomegalovirus infection status. The aim of the study was to test whether cataloging public T cell receptors could identify signatures of past pathogen exposure. Along with the roughly 670-subject first cohort, a separate validation cohort of roughly 110 different subjects was used.

Library preparation employed the immunoSEQ multiplex PCR assay. The authors processed their data as follows. A statistical classification framework was developed to diagnose cytomegalovirus status using the catalog of TCR beta chain sequences. TCRdb took this table from immuneACCESS and kept in-frame rearrangements with V and J called. Such tables lack part of the clones; where checked against another copy, unresolved V genes explain under half of the gap, and the rest is unexplained. The V and J calls and clone size are taken from that table; D and trimming were inferred from the DNA. The sample table shows fewer than 95,000 clones, and 90% to 95% are seen once. The ten biggest clones cover roughly 0.6% of the sample. Broad study findings and their caveats: The classifier was reported to diagnose cytomegalovirus status with high specificity and sensitivity in both the original and validation cohorts. Most TCR sequences were observed very rarely across donors, whereas some public TCRs were present in many individuals. A total of 164 TCR beta chains were listed by the study as associated with cytomegalovirus. A later analysis found that TCRs clustered in the first cohort also tended to co-occur in the approximately 120 validation repertoires, with 90% to 95% of cluster scores above 0. A later analysis lacked HLA typing for the validation cohort, so it scored co-occurrence in that cohort across all 110 or so repertoires. A few of the identified cytomegalovirus-associated TCR beta chains were confirmed in vitro to be specific for cytomegalovirus antigens. The authors suggested that the approach could potentially be generalized to other disease states and immunological phenotypes.

From a lookup of the germline V gene, CDR1 and CDR2 are KGHSH and LQKENI. Spanning cysteine to phenylalanine, the CDR3 consists of 16 amino acids. Kept here is only the CDR3 DNA, which spans 48 bases and is read in frame from base 1. The V end gives up 3 bases and the J end 0 bases, leaving 4 bases in the junction not matched to a gene. Sample: PBMCs. The sequence was collected from a woman between 18 and 29 years old in good health and CMV-seronegative. The chain employs TRBV18 and TRBJ2-5; 10 bases in the junction line up with TRBD2. The DNA is TGTGCCAGCTCACCCTTAGCGGGGGGATACCAAGAGACCCAGTACTTC. Translation gives CASSPLAGGYQETQYF.